The sequence of this TCR beta chain was determined in a study of human T cells and chemical hapten exposure. To note about this clonotype: This may stem from a read error, because a much larger clone lies one nucleotide away.

Time point: patch test 1, 2 weeks after DPC sensitization. Treatment described: therapeutic diphenylcyclopropenone sensitization with weekly scalp DPC. TCRdb recomputed calls from the RACE reads with MiXCR, one row per CDR3 protein. This sample carries 150,000 to 200,000 distinct CDR3 sequences, around 13% of them seen once, and the ten largest clones take about 1.7%. V was pared by 2 bases and J by 2 bases, with 10 bases between. The germline CDR1 and CDR2 sequences are SGHRS and YFSETQ. CDR3 size: 14 residues. The chain combines TRBV5-1 with TRBJ1-1, with unresolved D. The sample here was whole blood, taken in connection with sensitization to the hapten diphenylcyclopropenone (DPC). The TCR comes from a woman aged 25 to 39 with alopecia areata. Some clones in this sample may be carry-over from other donors' samples. CDR3 sequence (DNA): TGCGCCAGCAGCTTTAGTATTGAAAACACTGAAGCTTTCTTT. Translation gives CASSFSIENTEAFF.